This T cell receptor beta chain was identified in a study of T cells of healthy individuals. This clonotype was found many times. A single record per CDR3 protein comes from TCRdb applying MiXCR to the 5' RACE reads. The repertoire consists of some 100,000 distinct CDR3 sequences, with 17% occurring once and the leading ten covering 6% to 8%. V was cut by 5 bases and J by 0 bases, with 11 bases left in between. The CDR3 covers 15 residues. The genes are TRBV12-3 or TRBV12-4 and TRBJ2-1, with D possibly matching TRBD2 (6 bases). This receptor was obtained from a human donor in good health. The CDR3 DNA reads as TGTGCCAGCAGTGCCGGGACTGGCTCCTACAATGAGCAGTTCTTC. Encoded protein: CASSAGTGSYNEQFF.